This TCR beta chain was found in a study of CD8 T cells in ankylosing spondylitis. Study observations and caveats: Reported data indicate significant enrichment of disease-linked clones within matched ankylosing spondylitis synovial fluid. Reactive arthritis synovial fluid and blood previously showed some of these motif variants.

This clonotype has just a few counts. The antigen remains undetermined. MiXCR, run by TCRdb on the 5' RACE reads, gives a single entry per CDR3 protein. The sample holds more than 60,000 distinct CDR3 sequences; over 5% are singletons and the top ten take 5%. The sample consisted of synovial fluid, either unsorted or a sorted T cell fraction (not recorded which). This sequence originates from a male donor with ankylosing spondylitis.

The CDR3 spells CASSDAGITQYF. The CDR3 DNA follows: TGTGCCAGCAGCGACGCCGGGATTACGCAGTATTTT. The chain joins TRBV25-1 to TRBJ2-3, with D perhaps TRBD2 (5 bases). The CDR3 is 12 residues long. Trimming took off 6 bases at V and 8 bases at J, with 12 bases between the two ends. From germline, CDR1 is MGHDK and CDR2 SYGVNS.